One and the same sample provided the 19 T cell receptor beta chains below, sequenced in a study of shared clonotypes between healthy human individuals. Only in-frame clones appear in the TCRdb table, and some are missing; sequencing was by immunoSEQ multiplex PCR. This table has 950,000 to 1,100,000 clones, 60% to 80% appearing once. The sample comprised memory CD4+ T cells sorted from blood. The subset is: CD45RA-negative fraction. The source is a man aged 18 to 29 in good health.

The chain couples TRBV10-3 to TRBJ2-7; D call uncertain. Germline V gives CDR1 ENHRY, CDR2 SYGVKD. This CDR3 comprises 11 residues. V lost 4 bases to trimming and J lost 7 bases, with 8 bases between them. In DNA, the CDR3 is TGTGCCATCAGTGCGGTTGAAGAGCAGTACTTC. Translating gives CAISAVEEQYF.

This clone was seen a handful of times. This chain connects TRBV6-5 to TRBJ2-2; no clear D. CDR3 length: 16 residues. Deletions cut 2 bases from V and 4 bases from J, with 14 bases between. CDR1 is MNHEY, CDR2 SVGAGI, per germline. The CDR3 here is CASSYEIYGGTGELFF. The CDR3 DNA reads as TGTGCCAGCAGTTACGAGATTTACGGTGGCACCGGGGAGCTGTTTTTT.

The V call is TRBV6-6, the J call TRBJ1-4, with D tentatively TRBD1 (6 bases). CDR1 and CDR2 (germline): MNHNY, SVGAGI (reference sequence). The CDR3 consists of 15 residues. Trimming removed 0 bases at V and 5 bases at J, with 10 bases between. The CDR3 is CASSYSPRGNEKLFF. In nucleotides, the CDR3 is TGTGCCAGCAGTTACTCGCCCAGGGGAAATGAAAAACTGTTTTTT.

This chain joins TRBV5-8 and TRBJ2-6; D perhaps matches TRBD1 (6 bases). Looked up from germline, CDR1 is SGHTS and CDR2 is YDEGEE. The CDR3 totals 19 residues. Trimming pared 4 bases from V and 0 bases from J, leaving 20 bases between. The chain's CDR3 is CASSQAFKTGYSGANVLTF. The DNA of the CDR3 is TGTGCCAGCAGCCAGGCCTTTAAGACAGGATACTCTGGGGCCAACGTCCTGACTTTC.

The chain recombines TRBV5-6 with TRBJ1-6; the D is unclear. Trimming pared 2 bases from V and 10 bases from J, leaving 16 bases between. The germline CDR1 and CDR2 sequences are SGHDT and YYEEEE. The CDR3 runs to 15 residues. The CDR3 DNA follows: TGTGCCAGCAGCTTCGCCCCGGAAGGGTCCTCACCCCTCCACTTT. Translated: CASSFAPEGSSPLHF.

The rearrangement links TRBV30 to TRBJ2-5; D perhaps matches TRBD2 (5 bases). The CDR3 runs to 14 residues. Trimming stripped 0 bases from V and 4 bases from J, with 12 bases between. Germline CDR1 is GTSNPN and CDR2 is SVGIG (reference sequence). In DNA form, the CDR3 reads TGTGCCTGGAGTGTAGGGAGCGGAGGAGAGACCCAGTACTTC. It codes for CAWSVGSGGETQYF. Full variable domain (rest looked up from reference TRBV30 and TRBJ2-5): SQTIHQWPATLVQPVGSPLSLECTVEGTSNPNLYWYRQAAGRGLQLLFYSVGIGQISSEVPQNLSASRPQDRQFILSSKKLLLSDSGFYLCAWSVGSGGETQYFGPGTRLLVL.

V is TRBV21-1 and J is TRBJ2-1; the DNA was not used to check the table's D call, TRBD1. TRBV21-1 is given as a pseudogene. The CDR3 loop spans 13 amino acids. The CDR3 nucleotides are TGTGCCAGCAGCGGCGCAGGGGGCAATGAGCAGTTCTTC. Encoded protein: CASSGAGGNEQFF.

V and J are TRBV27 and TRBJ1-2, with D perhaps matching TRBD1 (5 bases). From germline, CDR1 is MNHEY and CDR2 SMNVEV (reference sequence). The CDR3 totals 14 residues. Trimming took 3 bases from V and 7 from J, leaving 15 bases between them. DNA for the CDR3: TGTGCCAGCAGTTTCCGGGACGGCGCGGGTGGCTACACCTTC. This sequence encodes CASSFRDGAGGYTF.

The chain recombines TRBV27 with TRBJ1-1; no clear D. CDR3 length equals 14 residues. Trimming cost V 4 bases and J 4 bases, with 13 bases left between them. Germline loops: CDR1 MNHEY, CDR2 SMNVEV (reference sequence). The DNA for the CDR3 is TGTGCCAGCAGTTCCCGCGCTGGGGTCACTGAAGCTTTCTTT. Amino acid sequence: CASSSRAGVTEAFF.

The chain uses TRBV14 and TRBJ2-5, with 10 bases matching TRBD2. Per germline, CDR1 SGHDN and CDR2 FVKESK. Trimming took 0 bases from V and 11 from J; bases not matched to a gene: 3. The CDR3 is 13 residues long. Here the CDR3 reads CASSQELAGQQYF. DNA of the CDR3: TGTGCCAGCAGCCAAGAACTAGCGGGACAGCAGTACTTC.

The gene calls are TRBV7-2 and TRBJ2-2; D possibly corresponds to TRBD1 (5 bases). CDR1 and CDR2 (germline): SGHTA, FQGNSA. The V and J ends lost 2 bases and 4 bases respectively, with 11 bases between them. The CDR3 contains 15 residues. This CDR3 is CASSLRQGPTGELFF. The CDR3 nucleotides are TGTGCCAGCAGCTTACGTCAGGGTCCCACCGGGGAGCTGTTTTTT.

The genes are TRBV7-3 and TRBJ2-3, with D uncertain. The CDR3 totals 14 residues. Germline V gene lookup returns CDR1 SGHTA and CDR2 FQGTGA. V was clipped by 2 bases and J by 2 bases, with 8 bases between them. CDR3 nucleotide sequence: TGTGCCAGCAGCTTAGTTGTGAACACAGATACGCAGTATTTT. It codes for CASSLVVNTDTQYF.

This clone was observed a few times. CDR3 protein: CASSLQLSRNTEAFF. The CDR3 nucleotides read TGCGCCAGCAGCTTACAGCTATCTAGGAACACTGAAGCTTTCTTT. V gene TRBV5-1 combines with J gene TRBJ1-1; D is ambiguous. Germline V gives CDR1 SGHRS, CDR2 YFSETQ. The CDR3 has 15 amino acids. V shed 2 bases and J shed 1 base, with 12 bases lying between them.

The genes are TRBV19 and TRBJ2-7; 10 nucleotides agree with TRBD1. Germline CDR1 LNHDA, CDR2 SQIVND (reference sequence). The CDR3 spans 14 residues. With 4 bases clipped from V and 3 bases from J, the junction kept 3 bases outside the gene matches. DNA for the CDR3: TGTGCCAGTAGTAGGACAGGGGGTTTCTACGAGCAGTACTTC. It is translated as CASSRTGGFYEQYF.

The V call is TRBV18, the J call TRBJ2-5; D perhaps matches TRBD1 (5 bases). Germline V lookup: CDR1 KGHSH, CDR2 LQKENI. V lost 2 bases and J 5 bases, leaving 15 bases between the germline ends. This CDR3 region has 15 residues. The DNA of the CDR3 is TGTGCCAGCTCACCAAGCGTGGCTAGGGGTGAGACCCAGTACTTC. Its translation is CASSPSVARGETQYF.

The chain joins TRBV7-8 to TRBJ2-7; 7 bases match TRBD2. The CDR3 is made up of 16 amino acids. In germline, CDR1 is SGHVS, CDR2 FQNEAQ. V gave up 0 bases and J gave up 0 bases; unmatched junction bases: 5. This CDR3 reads CASSLAGLVNSYEQYF. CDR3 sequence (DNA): TGTGCCAGCAGCTTAGCCGGACTAGTTAACTCCTACGAGCAGTACTTC. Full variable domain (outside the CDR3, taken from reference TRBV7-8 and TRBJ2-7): GAGVSQSPRYKVAKRGQDVALRCDPISGHVSLFWYQQALGQGPEFLTYFQNEAQLDKSGLPSDRFFAERPEGSVSTLKIQRTQQEDSAVYLCASSLAGLVNSYEQYFGPGTRLTVT.

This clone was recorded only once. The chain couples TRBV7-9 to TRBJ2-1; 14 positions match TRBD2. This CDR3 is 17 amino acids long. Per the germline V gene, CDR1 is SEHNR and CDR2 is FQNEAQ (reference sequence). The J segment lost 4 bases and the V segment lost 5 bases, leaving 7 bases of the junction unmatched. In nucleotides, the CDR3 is TGTGCCAGCAGCAGGGGGACTAGCGGGAGTACTTACAATGAGCAGTTCTTC. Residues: CASSRGTSGSTYNEQFF.

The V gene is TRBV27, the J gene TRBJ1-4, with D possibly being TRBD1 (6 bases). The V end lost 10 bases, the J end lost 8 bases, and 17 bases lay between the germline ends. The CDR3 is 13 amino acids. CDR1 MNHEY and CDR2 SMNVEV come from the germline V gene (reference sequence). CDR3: CATGTGQGEKLFF. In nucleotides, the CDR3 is TGTGCCACGGGGACGGGACAAGGAGAAAAACTGTTTTTT.

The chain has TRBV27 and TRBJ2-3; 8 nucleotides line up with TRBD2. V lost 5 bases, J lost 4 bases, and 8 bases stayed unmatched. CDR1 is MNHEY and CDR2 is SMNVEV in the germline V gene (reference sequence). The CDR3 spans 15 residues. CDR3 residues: CASSAAGAISDTQYF. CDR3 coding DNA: TGTGCCAGCAGTGCAGCGGGGGCTATCTCAGATACGCAGTATTTT.